A single sample gave rise to the 11 T cell receptor beta chains below, sequenced in a study of blood T cell repertoires in COVID-19. Measured with immunoSEQ multiplex PCR; TCRdb has only the in-frame clones, and not every one. This sample has 55,000 to 80,000 clones, with around 80% found just once. The sequencing sample was made of peripheral blood. All receptors derive from a man between 50 and 59 years old with active COVID-19.

The chain uses TRBV5-8 and TRBJ2-1, with a possible D match to TRBD1 (6 bases). CDR3 length: 14 residues. V shed 5 bases and J shed 7 bases, with 16 bases lying between them. Germline values: CDR1 SGHTS, CDR2 YDEGEE. The CDR3 sequence: CASRPREGTNEQFF. The CDR3 nucleotides are TGTGCCAGCAGACCCCGCGAGGGGACAAATGAGCAGTTCTTC.

V is TRBV3-1 (or the pseudogene TRBV3-2) and J is TRBJ1-4; 9 nucleotides agree with TRBD1. With V trimmed by 3 bases and J by 7 bases, 3 bases remained unmatched. Germline V gene data show CDR1 as LGHDT and CDR2 as YNNKEL (reference sequence). This CDR3 has 14 residues. CDR3 protein: CASSQGQGREKLFF. The CDR3 nucleotides read TGTGCCAGCAGCCAGGGACAGGGACGTGAAAAACTGTTTTTT.

The gene calls are TRBV5-1 and TRBJ2-3; D might be TRBD2 (5 bases). V lost 3 bases and J 8 bases, leaving 16 bases between the germline ends. The CDR3 extends over 14 amino acids. Germline V gives CDR1 SGHRS, CDR2 YFSETQ. CDR3 region: CASSSDLAFATQYF. CDR3 coding DNA: TGCGCCAGCAGCTCTGATCTAGCTTTCGCTACGCAGTATTTT.

The chain recombines TRBV10-2 with TRBJ2-3; 11 positions agree with TRBD2. The CDR3 is 15 amino acids. The germline CDR1 and CDR2 sequences are WSHSY and SAAADI. After removal of 1 base from V and 10 bases from J, the junction contained 7 bases not matched to a gene. This chain's CDR3 is CASSEWLAGGGAQYF. The CDR3 region has the DNA TGCGCCAGCAGTGAGTGGCTAGCGGGGGGTGGGGCGCAGTATTTT.

This clone was observed a few times. The chain carries TRBV11-3 and TRBJ2-3, with 9 bases fitting TRBD2. Germline V gene lookup returns CDR1 SGHNT and CDR2 YENEEA. This CDR3 has 14 amino acids. V shed 4 bases, J shed 6 bases, and the junction held 5 bases outside the gene matches. The CDR3 loop reads CASSSTSGRDTQYF. DNA for the CDR3: TGTGCCAGCAGCTCTACTAGCGGGCGGGATACGCAGTATTTT.

This clone was seen just once. The chain employs TRBV6-5 and TRBJ2-3; D may be TRBD2 (5 bases). V dropped 5 bases and J dropped 5 bases, with 5 bases sitting between them. Germline V gene sequence: CDR1 MNHEY, CDR2 SVGAGI. This CDR3 has 11 residues. In DNA, the CDR3 is TGTGCCAGCAGTCGGGGAGATACGCAGTATTTT. It specifies CASSRGDTQYF.

This chain links TRBV3-1 (or the pseudogene TRBV3-2) with TRBJ1-1; D gene unclear. Trimming cost V 1 base and J 8 bases, with 14 bases left between them. The CDR3 is 14 residues long. Per germline, CDR1 LGHDT and CDR2 YNNKEL (reference sequence). CDR3 nucleotides: TGTGCCAGCAGCCAAGTATCGGAGAGGGCCGAAGCTTTCTTT. Translating it yields CASSQVSERAEAFF.

The chain is built from TRBV6-1 and TRBJ1-1; tentative D call: TRBD1 (6 bases). V was pared by 0 bases and J by 1 base, with 9 bases between. The germline V gene has CDR1 MNHNS and CDR2 SASEGT. The CDR3 extends over 15 amino acids. This CDR3 is CASSEAAGQNTEAFF. The CDR3 region has the DNA TGTGCCAGCAGTGAAGCAGCGGGACAGAACACTGAAGCTTTCTTT.

This chain links TRBV9 with TRBJ1-3; D unclear. Germline V gives CDR1 SGDLS, CDR2 YYNGEE. V was clipped by 2 bases and J by 4 bases, with 7 bases between them. The CDR3 contains 13 residues. CDR3 DNA: TGTGCCAGCAGCGTGGCGGGGGGAAACACCATATATTTT. This codes for CASSVAGGNTIYF.

V is TRBV6-6 and J is TRBJ2-7; perhaps TRBD1 as D (5 bases). Germline loops: CDR1 MNHNY, CDR2 SVGAGI (reference sequence). The CDR3 has 14 amino acids. V was trimmed by 7 bases and J by 0 bases, leaving 13 bases between them. In DNA, the CDR3 is TGTGCCAGCACCGAGACAGCTTACTCCTACGAGCAGTACTTC. Translation gives CASTETAYSYEQYF.

This chain uses TRBV7-2 with TRBJ2-5; perhaps TRBD2 as D (6 bases). Germline lookup yields CDR1 SGHTA and CDR2 FQGNSA. The CDR3 has 18 amino acids. Deletions cut 1 base from V and 1 base from J, with 19 bases between. CDR3 in DNA: TGTGCCAGCAGCTTAGAGTTTGGTGACGGGAGTGCCCAAGAGACCCAGTACTTC. Translated: CASSLEFGDGSAQETQYF.